These 28 T cell receptor beta chains were sequenced from one sample in a study of cytomegalovirus exposure and HLA in healthy donors. It was with 60 Vbeta and 13 Jbeta primers that the PCR ran. The assay was immunoSEQ multiplex PCR, and TCRdb's table has in-frame clones only and misses some. The table includes approximately 200,000 clones, roughly 85% detected once. The material sequenced was PBMCs. Source of these receptors: a man aged 18 to 35 in good health and CMV-seronegative.

This clone appeared once. The chain combines TRBV11-2 with TRBJ2-3, with D perhaps matching TRBD2 (6 bases). Trimming shortened V by 6 bases and J by 0 bases, and 16 bases separated the two germline ends. Germline CDR1 reads SGHAT; CDR2 reads FQNNGV. The CDR3 spans 16 residues. The CDR3 protein is CASSLVGSGSTDTQYF. In DNA, the CDR3 is TGTGCCAGCAGTCTTGTGGGGAGCGGGAGCACAGATACGCAGTATTTT.

This clone appeared a few times. The chain carries TRBV9 and TRBJ2-1; D possibly corresponds to TRBD1 (6 bases). Between the trimmed V and J ends, which lost 3 bases and 8 bases, there was a span of 18 bases. CDR3 size: 15 residues. Germline V gives CDR1 SGDLS, CDR2 YYNGEE. The CDR3 region has the DNA TGTGCCAGCAGCGCCCCGGACAGCATAGGCGATGAGCAGTTCTTC. Its translation is CASSAPDSIGDEQFF.

V gene TRBV15 combines with J gene TRBJ2-1; 10 bases fit TRBD1. The length of the CDR3 is 17 residues. Germline loops: CDR1 LNHNV, CDR2 YYDKDF (reference sequence). Unmatched junction bases numbered 14, after V lost 3 bases and J lost 9 bases. The CDR3 reads CATSSPSPGQGNFEQFF. The DNA for the CDR3 is TGTGCCACCAGCAGCCCATCCCCGGGACAGGGGAATTTTGAGCAGTTCTTC.

The V call is TRBV5-6, the J call TRBJ2-1; D is perhaps TRBD1 (6 bases). The germline V gene encodes CDR1 SGHDT and CDR2 YYEEEE. This CDR3 comprises 14 residues. The V gene lost 3 bases and the J gene lost 7 bases, with 14 bases spanning the gap. The CDR3 protein is CASSWTGQINEQFF. CDR3 DNA sequence: TGTGCCAGCAGCTGGACTGGACAGATTAATGAGCAGTTCTTC. Full variable domain (rest looked up from reference TRBV5-6 and TRBJ2-1): DAGVTQSPTHLIKTRGQQVTLRCSPKSGHDTVSWYQQALGQGPQFIFQYYEEEERQRGNFPDRFSGHQFPNYSSELNVNALLLGDSALYLCASSWTGQINEQFFGPGTRLTVL.

CDR3 DNA: TGCGCCAGCAGCTTGGCCGGACTAGCGGGGAGTGAGCAGTTCTTC. It is translated as CASSLAGLAGSEQFF. This rearrangement joins TRBV5-1 to TRBJ2-1; 12 positions match TRBD2. This CDR3 has 15 residues. The V and J ends lost 0 bases and 9 bases, in that order; junction bases with no gene match: 4. Germline CDR1 and CDR2: SGHRS and YFSETQ.

The chain has TRBV5-1 and TRBJ2-3; D call uncertain. Looked up from germline, CDR1 is SGHRS and CDR2 is YFSETQ. Trimming stripped 0 bases from V and 1 base from J, with 12 bases between. The CDR3 runs 16 residues. CDR3 region: CASSLDTGLRTDTQYF. The CDR3 DNA sequence: TGCGCCAGCAGCTTGGATACCGGGTTACGCACAGATACGCAGTATTTT.

The V gene is TRBV7-2, the J gene TRBJ1-4; 10 bases are a match to TRBD1. Germline V CDR1 and CDR2: SGHTA, FQGNSA. V trimming: 1 base; J trimming: 2 bases; junction bases outside the gene matches: 7. This CDR3 region has 18 residues. The chain's CDR3 is CASSLEGQGWGTNEKLFF. The CDR3 region has the DNA TGTGCCAGCAGCTTAGAGGGACAGGGGTGGGGCACTAATGAAAAACTGTTTTTT.

The rearrangement uses TRBV19 and TRBJ2-1, with 11 bases aligning to TRBD2. This CDR3 is built from 15 residues. V shed 5 bases, J shed 3 bases, and the junction held 3 bases outside the gene matches. CDR1 LNHDA and CDR2 SQIVND come from the germline V gene (reference sequence). DNA of the CDR3: TGTGCCAGTAGTCAGGGACTAGCGGTCTACAATGAGCAGTTCTTC. Its protein is CASSQGLAVYNEQFF. Variable domain in full (rest from reference TRBV19 and TRBJ2-1): DGGITQSPKYLFRKEGQNVTLSCEQNLNHDAMYWYRQDPGQGLRLIYYSQIVNDFQKGDIAEGYSVSREKKESFPLTVTSAQKNPTAFYLCASSQGLAVYNEQFFGPGTRLTVL.

The chain couples TRBV28 to TRBJ2-3; the match to TRBD1 covers 10 bases. Per the germline V gene, CDR1 is MDHEN and CDR2 is SYDVKM. With 3 bases clipped from V and 3 bases from J, the junction kept 9 bases outside the gene matches. The CDR3 is made up of 17 amino acids. CDR3 nucleotide sequence: TGTGCCAGCAGTTTTTTTGGGACAGGGGCGTCTACAGATACGCAGTATTTT. Translated, it gives CASSFFGTGASTDTQYF.

The CDR3 loop is CASSRDLTPEDTEAFF. The CDR3 nucleotides read TGTGCCAGCAGCCGAGATCTGACCCCCGAGGACACTGAAGCTTTCTTT. The J gene is TRBJ1-1, the V gene TRBV14; D ambiguous. Trimming removed 4 bases at V and 3 bases at J, with 18 bases between. The CDR3 runs 16 residues. CDR1 SGHDN and CDR2 FVKESK come from the germline V gene.

The chain recombines TRBV28 with TRBJ1-1; 7 bases are shared with TRBD1. Germline V lookup: CDR1 MDHEN, CDR2 SYDVKM. The CDR3 sequence is 15 residues long. V shed 6 bases and J 0 bases; nucleotides not matched to a gene: 7. The CDR3 loop reads CASRPEQGMNTEAFF. As DNA, the CDR3 is TGTGCCAGCAGGCCCGAACAGGGGATGAACACTGAAGCTTTCTTT.

V gene TRBV7-9 combines with J gene TRBJ2-7, with D perhaps TRBD1 (6 bases). Germline V gives CDR1 SEHNR, CDR2 FQNEAQ (reference sequence). This CDR3 spans 15 amino acids. V shed 3 bases and J shed 2 bases, with 14 bases lying between them. The CDR3 loop is CASSFGVTGTYEQYF. The CDR3 DNA sequence: TGTGCCAGCAGCTTTGGGGTGACAGGAACCTACGAGCAGTACTTC.

Of note for this clone: Other DNA variants within this sample encode the same CDR3. The chain couples TRBV20-1 to TRBJ1-3; no reliable D call. The CDR3 covers 11 residues. V was cut by 6 bases and J by 3 bases, with 6 bases left in between. The germline V gene encodes CDR1 DFQATT and CDR2 SNEGSKA (reference sequence). CDR3 coding DNA: TGCAGTGCCCCACTTGGAAACACCATATATTTT. Protein: CSAPLGNTIYF.

This rearrangement joins TRBV5-1 to TRBJ2-1, with a weak D call TRBD2 (6 bases). The length of the CDR3 is 15 residues. Trimming took 0 bases from V and 8 from J, leaving 15 bases between them. CDR1 SGHRS and CDR2 YFSETQ come from the germline V gene. CDR3 sequence: CASSLEEGNTDEQFF. For the CDR3, the DNA is TGCGCCAGCAGCTTGGAGGAGGGGAATACGGATGAGCAGTTCTTC.

J is TRBJ2-7 and V is TRBV19; unclear D gene. With 3 bases removed from V and 2 bases from J, the gap between germline ends came to 8 bases. The CDR3 runs to 13 residues. The germline V gene encodes CDR1 LNHDA and CDR2 SQIVND (reference sequence). This CDR3 reads CASSMSQTYEQYF. DNA of the CDR3: TGTGCCAGTAGTATGTCACAGACCTACGAGCAGTACTTC.

In this sample, this clone turned up a few times. V is TRBV5-6 and J is TRBJ1-5; the match to TRBD1 covers 8 bases. Germline CDR1 SGHDT, CDR2 YYEEEE. V gave up 2 bases and J gave up 2 bases; unmatched junction bases: 9. CDR3 length equals 17 residues. Here the CDR3 reads CASSLGQGGGGNQPQHF. CDR3 DNA: TGTGCCAGCAGCTTAGGACAGGGCGGAGGTGGCAATCAGCCCCAGCATTTT.

The J gene is TRBJ2-6, the V gene TRBV7-8; 8 nucleotides match TRBD1. Germline CDR1 and CDR2: SGHVS and FQNEAQ. This CDR3 contains 17 residues. The V and J ends lost 5 bases and 1 base, in that order; junction bases with no gene match: 7. In nucleotides, the CDR3 is TGTGCCAGCAGCCTCGACAGGGGAAGGTCTGGGGCCAACGTCCTGACTTTC. Protein sequence: CASSLDRGRSGANVLTF.

CDR3 bases: TGTGCCAGCAGCGTAGCTCCGAACACTGAAGCTTTCTTT. Translated, it gives CASSVAPNTEAFF. The chain joins TRBV9 to TRBJ1-1; no firm D call. CDR1 and CDR2 from the germline V gene are SGDLS and YYNGEE. V lost 0 bases, J lost 1 base, and 4 bases lay in between. The CDR3 runs to 13 residues.

V and J are TRBV30 and TRBJ1-5; 10 bases match TRBD1. The trim removed 1 base at V and 10 bases at J, leaving 4 bases unmatched. CDR1 and CDR2 (germline): GTSNPN, SVGIG (reference sequence). The CDR3 runs to 13 residues. CDR3: CAWSGGQGGPQHF. The CDR3, as DNA: TGTGCCTGGAGTGGTGGACAGGGGGGCCCCCAGCATTTT.

Here the CDR3 DNA reads TGTGCCAGCAGGGAAGGTACTAGCGGGGGAATTATCAATGAGCAGTTCTTC. This encodes CASREGTSGGIINEQFF. This sequence joins TRBV7-6 and TRBJ2-1; 11 bases match TRBD2. The CDR3 sequence is 17 residues long. V lost 6 bases, J lost 6 bases, and 13 bases stayed unmatched. The germline V gene encodes CDR1 SGHVS and CDR2 FNYEAQ.

This rearrangement joins TRBV2 to TRBJ1-1; D is possibly TRBD1 (5 bases). Germline lookup yields CDR1 SNHLY and CDR2 FYNNEI. The CDR3 has 14 amino acids. Trimming pared 0 bases from V and 6 bases from J, leaving 11 bases between. As DNA, the CDR3 is TGTGCCAGCAGTGAAGCGGCAGGGAGGTCTGAAGCTTTCTTT. This translates into CASSEAAGRSEAFF.

This clone was detected only once. The chain employs TRBV5-6 and TRBJ2-3; 10 bases map to TRBD2. Germline V lookup: CDR1 SGHDT, CDR2 YYEEEE. V shed 4 bases and J 2 bases; nucleotides not matched to a gene: 7. The CDR3 covers 16 residues. The CDR3 DNA follows: TGTGCCAGCAGCCCATTAGCGGGGGGATCCACAGATACGCAGTATTTT. Translation gives CASSPLAGGSTDTQYF.

This chain joins TRBV6-4 and TRBJ2-1; D may be TRBD1 (6 bases). CDR3 length equals 15 residues. Deletions cut 4 bases from V and 8 bases from J, with 18 bases between. CDR1 and CDR2 (germline): MRHNA, SNTAGT. CDR3 sequence reads: CASSVSRGNLDEQFF. CDR3 DNA sequence: TGTGCCAGCAGTGTCAGCAGGGGAAATTTGGATGAGCAGTTCTTC.

This chain links TRBV7-9 with TRBJ1-6, with 9 nucleotides matching TRBD1. Trimming took 5 bases from V and 7 from J; bases not matched to a gene: 3. The CDR3 spans 14 residues. CDR1 is SEHNR, CDR2 FQNEAQ, per germline (reference sequence). The CDR3 DNA reads as TGTGCCAGCAGCGTCGGACAGGGGAATTCACCCCTCCACTTT. This codes for CASSVGQGNSPLHF.

This CDR3 reads CASSQLRTSVSEQYF. In nucleotides, the CDR3 is TGTGCCAGCAGCCAGCTCCGGACTAGTGTCTCCGAGCAGTACTTC. The chain joins TRBV28 to TRBJ2-7, with 7 bases that match TRBD2. This CDR3 contains 15 residues. Trimming cost V 6 bases and J 6 bases; bases outside gene matches: 14. Germline CDR1 and CDR2: MDHEN and SYDVKM.

The CDR3 coding sequence is TGTGCCAGCAGTTGGACCGGGACTTCGAACTACGAGCAGTACTTC. It yields the protein CASSWTGTSNYEQYF. V and J are TRBV28 and TRBJ2-7; TRBD2 is a possible D gene (6 bases). Looked up from germline, CDR1 is MDHEN and CDR2 is SYDVKM. With 4 bases removed from V and 3 bases from J, the gap between germline ends came to 16 bases. There are 15 residues in the CDR3.

CDR3 nucleotides: TGTGCCAGTAGTATAGCAGGGGAATATCAGCCCCAGCATTTT. Its translation is CASSIAGEYQPQHF. The gene calls are TRBV19 and TRBJ1-5; TRBD1 is a possible D gene (6 bases). The CDR3 has 14 residues. Germline V CDR1 and CDR2: LNHDA, SQIVND (reference sequence). V gave up 1 base and J gave up 5 bases, with 9 bases separating them.

The rearrangement uses TRBV2 and TRBJ1-1, with 9 bases that match TRBD1. CDR3 length equals 19 residues. Germline-derived CDR1 and CDR2 are SNHLY and FYNNEI. Unmatched junction bases numbered 19, after V lost 7 bases and J lost 1 base. The CDR3 DNA reads TGTGCCAGCACCGGGACCTTCGCACCGGGACAGGGATCGAACACTGAAGCTTTCTTT. This codes for CASTGTFAPGQGSNTEAFF.